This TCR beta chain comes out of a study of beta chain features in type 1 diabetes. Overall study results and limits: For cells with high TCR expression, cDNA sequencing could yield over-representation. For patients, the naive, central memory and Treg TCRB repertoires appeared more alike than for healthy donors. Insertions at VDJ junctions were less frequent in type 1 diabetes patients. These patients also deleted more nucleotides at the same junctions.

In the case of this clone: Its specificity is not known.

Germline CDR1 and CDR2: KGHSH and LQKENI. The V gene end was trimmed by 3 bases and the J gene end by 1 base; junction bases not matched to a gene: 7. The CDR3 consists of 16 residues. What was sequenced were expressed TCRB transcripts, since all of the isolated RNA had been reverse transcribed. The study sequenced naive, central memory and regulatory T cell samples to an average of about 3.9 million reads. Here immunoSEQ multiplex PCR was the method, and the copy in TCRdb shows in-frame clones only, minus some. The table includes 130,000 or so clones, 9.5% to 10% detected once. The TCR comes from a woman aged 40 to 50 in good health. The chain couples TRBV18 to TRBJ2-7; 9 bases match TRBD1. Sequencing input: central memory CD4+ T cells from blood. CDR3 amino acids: CASSPAGTGFSYEQYF. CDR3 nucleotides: TGTGCCAGCTCACCGGCCGGGACAGGGTTTTCCTACGAGCAGTACTTC.